The 26 T cell receptor beta chains listed next were all sequenced from one sample in a study of identical twins. TCRdb redid the calling of the 5' RACE reads with MiXCR, one entry per CDR3 protein. The sample lists 400,000 to 650,000 distinct CDR3 sequences, less than 25% occurring once. This same sample was also taken into another study, of T cells expressing NK-cell markers.

Sequenced sample: CD4+ T cells sorted from blood. These receptors came from a young woman in good health.

V gene TRBV4-3 combines with J gene TRBJ2-7; no reliable D call. The CDR3 sequence is 15 residues long. CDR1 and CDR2 (germline): LGHNA, YSLEER. The ends were cut back, 0 bases at V and 3 bases at J, with 12 bases in the middle. The CDR3 sequence is CASSQDWSPSYEQYF. CDR3 coding DNA: TGCGCCAGCAGCCAAGATTGGTCCCCTAGCTACGAGCAGTACTTC.

This clonotype was counted only a few times. This sequence joins TRBV19 and TRBJ1-2; 7 bases align to TRBD1. This CDR3 comprises 14 residues. Germline-derived CDR1 and CDR2 are LNHDA and SQIVND (reference sequence). The J segment lost 6 bases and the V segment lost 3 bases, leaving 7 bases of the junction unmatched. Written as DNA, the CDR3 is TGTGCCAGTAGTATTTCTGGGACAGCCAATGGCTACACCTTC. It yields the protein CASSISGTANGYTF.

This clonotype was seen ten or more times. V usage is TRBV9 and J usage is TRBJ2-2; 7 bases agree with TRBD2. This CDR3 region has 16 residues. Looked up from germline, CDR1 is SGDLS and CDR2 is YYNGEE. The V and J ends lost 3 bases and 4 bases, in that order; junction bases with no gene match: 9. This chain's CDR3 is CASSAGLAVSTGELFF. CDR3 nucleotides: TGTGCCAGCAGCGCGGGCCTAGCGGTGAGCACCGGGGAGCTGTTTTTT.

This clonotype was counted only a few times. The CDR3 here is CSARAVQGNSYNEQFF. The CDR3 region has the DNA TGCAGTGCACGAGCCGTACAGGGGAACTCCTACAATGAGCAGTTCTTC. The J gene is TRBJ2-1, the V gene TRBV20-1; 7 positions agree with TRBD1. Germline V gene lookup returns CDR1 DFQATT and CDR2 SNEGSKA (reference sequence). The CDR3 extends over 16 amino acids. The J segment lost 0 bases and the V segment lost 6 bases, leaving 11 bases of the junction unmatched.

The J gene is TRBJ2-1, the V gene TRBV18; 9 nucleotides match TRBD1. J gave up 7 bases and V 5 bases, and 6 bases lay outside the gene matches. This CDR3 contains 14 residues. CDR1 is KGHSH and CDR2 is LQKENI in the germline V gene. The CDR3 bases are TGTGCCAGCTCATCTGGGACAGGGCGGAATGAGCAGTTCTTC. Translation: CASSSGTGRNEQFF.

This clonotype was detected only a few times. The chain couples TRBV20-1 to TRBJ2-3, with 8 bases that match TRBD2. The germline V gene encodes CDR1 DFQATT and CDR2 SNEGSKA (reference sequence). The CDR3 runs to 15 residues. Trimming cost V 4 bases and J 6 bases; bases outside gene matches: 12. CDR3 nucleotide sequence: TGCAGTGCTACCCGAAGCGGGGGCTCTGGGGATACGCAGTATTTT. Residues: CSATRSGGSGDTQYF.

The CDR3, as DNA: TGTGCCTGGAGTGGGACAGAGTACGAGCAGTACTTC. The encoded protein is CAWSGTEYEQYF. The V call is TRBV30, the J call TRBJ2-7, with D maybe TRBD1 (6 bases). The CDR3 loop spans 12 amino acids. From germline, CDR1 is GTSNPN and CDR2 SVGIG (reference sequence). Trimming pared 1 base from V and 4 bases from J, leaving 8 bases between.

The chain recombines TRBV24-1 with TRBJ2-1; a possible D gene is TRBD1 (5 bases). Germline-derived CDR1 and CDR2 are KGHDR and SFDVKD. The CDR3 runs to 12 residues. The germline V and J ends were trimmed by 2 bases and 7 bases, with 5 bases remaining between them. The CDR3 nucleotides are TGTGCCACCAGTGATTCAGGGAATGAGCAGTTCTTC. Its protein product is CATSDSGNEQFF.

This clonotype was detected only a few times. V and J are TRBV20-1 and TRBJ2-1; the D gene is possibly TRBD2 (7 bases). Germline V CDR1 and CDR2: DFQATT, SNEGSKA (reference sequence). CDR3 length equals 16 residues. Between the trimmed V and J ends, which lost 0 bases and 0 bases, there was a span of 12 bases. The CDR3 loop is CSAREGGGSSYNEQFF. The CDR3, as DNA: TGCAGTGCTAGAGAGGGGGGCGGGAGCTCCTACAATGAGCAGTTCTTC.

The genes are TRBV5-1 and TRBJ1-1, with unresolved D. The CDR3 is 12 residues long. Trimming cost V 4 bases and J 10 bases, with 14 bases left between them. In germline, CDR1 is SGHRS, CDR2 YFSETQ. This CDR3 reads CASSPGGGPAFF. The CDR3 DNA reads as TGCGCCAGCAGCCCAGGAGGAGGGCCAGCTTTCTTT.

This clonotype was seen a few times. CDR3 loop: CASSLAGRELDEQYF. The CDR3 nucleotides are TGTGCCAGCAGCTTAGCGGGGCGGGAGCTAGACGAGCAGTACTTC. The chain couples TRBV7-9 to TRBJ2-7; 7 nucleotides line up with TRBD2. CDR1 is SEHNR and CDR2 is FQNEAQ in the germline V gene (reference sequence). The CDR3 spans 15 residues. V lost 0 bases to trimming and J lost 5 bases; unmatched junction nucleotides: 7.

There are a few counts of this clonotype. The rearrangement joins TRBV4-1 to TRBJ2-5; D is possibly TRBD2 (6 bases). This CDR3 contains 15 residues. The germline V gene encodes CDR1 MGHRA and CDR2 YSYEKL. V was shortened by 3 bases and J by 5 bases, with 16 bases between the two germline ends. As DNA, the CDR3 is TGCGCCAGCAGCCATGCCGGGACTGGAATGGAGACCCAGTACTTC. Translation: CASSHAGTGMETQYF.

The chain employs TRBV11-2 and TRBJ1-1; D unclear. The CDR3 extends over 14 amino acids. Germline V gene lookup returns CDR1 SGHAT and CDR2 FQNNGV. Trimming took off 1 base at V and 1 base at J, with 7 bases between the two ends. CDR3: CASSLAVRNTEAFF. The CDR3 nucleotides read TGTGCCAGCAGCTTAGCCGTCAGGAACACTGAAGCTTTCTTT.

This chain uses TRBV6-2 or TRBV6-3 with TRBJ1-6, with a tentative D call TRBD1 (6 bases). From germline, CDR1 is MNHEY and CDR2 SVGEGT. Trimming stripped 4 bases from V and 4 bases from J, with 8 bases between. The CDR3 contains 14 residues. The CDR3 reads CASSSGQYNSPLHF. The CDR3 DNA is TGTGCCAGCAGTTCAGGACAGTATAATTCACCCCTCCACTTT.

V gene TRBV4-3 combines with J gene TRBJ1-2; no firm D call. CDR1 is LGHNA and CDR2 is YSLEER in the germline V gene. Trimming took off 4 bases at V and 7 bases at J, with 16 bases between the two ends. This CDR3 region has 14 residues. DNA of the CDR3: TGCGCCAGCAGCCTGGCCTATGCAGCTTCTGGCTACACCTTC. This gives the protein CASSLAYAASGYTF.

The gene calls are TRBV6-2 or TRBV6-3 and TRBJ1-6; the D gene is possibly TRBD1 (6 bases). Trimming took 5 bases from V and 14 from J, leaving 13 bases between them. The CDR3 is made up of 12 amino acids. Germline loops: CDR1 MNHEY, CDR2 SVGEGT. The CDR3 sequence: CASSPGGRTLHF. The CDR3 region has the DNA TGTGCCAGCAGTCCCGGGGGGCGGACCCTCCACTTT.

The chain employs TRBV18 and TRBJ1-5; 7 bases fit TRBD1. The ends lost 0 bases at V and 4 bases at J; junction bases unmatched: 3. CDR3 size: 15 residues. Germline CDR1 KGHSH, CDR2 LQKENI. The DNA of the CDR3 is TGTGCCAGCTCACCACCGGGACAGTTAAATCAGCCCCAGCATTTT. It translates to CASSPPGQLNQPQHF.

In the case of this clonotype: At one end the junction does not follow the germline gene, possibly because of a read error. The chain is built from TRBV5-6 and TRBJ2-5, with 9 bases that match TRBD2. Germline V lookup: CDR1 SGHDT, CDR2 YYEEEE. This CDR3 region has 13 residues. CDR3 nucleotides: TGTGCCATCAGCGCGGGACTAGCAAAGACCCAGTACTTC. Translated, it gives CAISAGLAKTQYF.

The V and J genes are TRBV6-5 and TRBJ2-3; 8 nucleotides align to TRBD2. CDR1 and CDR2 (germline): MNHEY, SVGAGI. The length of the CDR3 is 14 residues. Trimming removed 4 bases from V and 8 bases from J; junction bases left unmatched: 8. The CDR3 sequence is CASSFSGGPSTQYF. The CDR3, as DNA: TGTGCCAGCAGTTTCTCGGGAGGGCCAAGTACGCAGTATTTT.

The chain uses TRBV20-1 and TRBJ2-6, with D perhaps assigned TRBD1 or TRBD2 (7 bases each). Germline CDR1 and CDR2: DFQATT and SNEGSKA (reference sequence). V was shortened by 0 bases and J by 7 bases, with 16 bases between the two germline ends. The CDR3 has 16 amino acids. In DNA form, the CDR3 reads TGCAGTGCTAGAGATCAGGGGGGGCTCGGAGCCAACGTCCTGACTTTC. As protein: CSARDQGGLGANVLTF.

The CDR3, as DNA: TGTGCCAGCAGTAGACAGGGGCGGTCCGAGCAGTACTTC. Translating gives CASSRQGRSEQYF. The chain carries TRBV11-3 and TRBJ2-7, with 8 bases fitting TRBD1. Germline CDR1 and CDR2: SGHNT and YENEEA. Germline trimming cut 6 bases from V and 6 bases from J; bases unmatched to any gene: 7. This CDR3 has 13 amino acids.

The CDR3 nucleotides are TGTGCCAGCAGCAAAGGCCTCACTAGTGAGCGGGAGAGACAGACCCAGTACTTC. This gives the protein CASSKGLTSERERQTQYF. This chain connects TRBV13 to TRBJ2-5; 8 bases line up with TRBD2. CDR1 and CDR2 (germline): PRHDT, FYEKMQ (reference sequence). V lost 5 bases, J lost 6 bases, and 20 bases stayed unmatched. The CDR3 sequence is 18 residues long. The whole variable domain, remainder taken from reference TRBV13 and TRBJ2-5, is AAGVIQSPRHLIKEKRETATLKCYPIPRHDTVYWYQQGPGQDPQFLISFYEKMQSDKGSIPDRFSAQQFSDYHSELNMSSLELGDSALYFCASSKGLTSERERQTQYFGPGTRLLVL.

This clonotype has more than one count but fewer than ten. This rearrangement joins TRBV9 to TRBJ2-7, with D perhaps TRBD2 (6 bases). V gave up 1 base and J gave up 6 bases, with 11 bases separating them. The CDR3 contains 13 residues. Germline loops: CDR1 SGDLS, CDR2 YYNGEE. CDR3 region: CASSVQRVGEQYF. Written as DNA, the CDR3 is TGTGCCAGCAGCGTACAGCGGGTCGGCGAGCAGTACTTC.

This clonotype has only a few counts. The chain is built from TRBV7-9 and TRBJ2-1; 8 bases agree with TRBD2. The ends lost 7 bases at V and 10 bases at J; junction bases unmatched: 9. The CDR3 consists of 13 residues. The V gene's germline CDR1 is SEHNR and CDR2 FQNEAQ (reference sequence). In nucleotides, the CDR3 is TGTGCCAGCATCGCCGTTAGCGGGGTCGAGCAGTTCTTC. It encodes CASIAVSGVEQFF.

The V and J genes are TRBV28 and TRBJ1-1, with TRBD1 matching 9 bases. Germline lookup yields CDR1 MDHEN and CDR2 SYDVKM. This CDR3 is built from 15 residues. Unmatched junction bases numbered 4, after V lost 4 bases and J lost 1 base. The CDR3 DNA follows: TGTGCCAGCAGTTCCGTGGGACAGGGGAACACTGAAGCTTTCTTT. Residues: CASSSVGQGNTEAFF.

In its sample, this clonotype was seen many times. The chain is built from TRBV12-3 or TRBV12-4 and TRBJ2-1, with TRBD2 matching 7 bases. The CDR3 covers 16 residues. The V gene end was trimmed by 5 bases and the J gene end by 2 bases; junction bases not matched to a gene: 9. CDR3 in amino acids: CASSVVRSGAYNEQFF. The CDR3 bases are TGTGCCAGCAGTGTAGTTAGGAGCGGGGCCTACAATGAGCAGTTCTTC.